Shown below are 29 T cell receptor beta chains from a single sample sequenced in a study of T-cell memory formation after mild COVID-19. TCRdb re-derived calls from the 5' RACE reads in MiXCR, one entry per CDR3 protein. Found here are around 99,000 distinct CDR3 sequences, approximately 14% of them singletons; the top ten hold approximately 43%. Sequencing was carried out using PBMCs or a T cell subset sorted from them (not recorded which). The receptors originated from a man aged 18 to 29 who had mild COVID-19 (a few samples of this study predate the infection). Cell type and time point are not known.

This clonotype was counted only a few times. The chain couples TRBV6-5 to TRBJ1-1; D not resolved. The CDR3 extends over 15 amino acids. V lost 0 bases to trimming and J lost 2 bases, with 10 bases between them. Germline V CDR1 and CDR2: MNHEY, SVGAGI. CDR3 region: CASSYSMFRNTEAFF. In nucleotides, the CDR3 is TGTGCCAGCAGTTACTCGATGTTCCGTAACACTGAAGCTTTCTTT.

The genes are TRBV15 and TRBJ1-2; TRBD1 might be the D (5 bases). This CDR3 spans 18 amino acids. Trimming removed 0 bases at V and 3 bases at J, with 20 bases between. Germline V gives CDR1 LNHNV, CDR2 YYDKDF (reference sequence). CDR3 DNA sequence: TGTGCCACCAGCAGAGATTGGGGTCCGGGGCCTTCATACTATGGCTACACCTTC. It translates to CATSRDWGPGPSYYGYTF.

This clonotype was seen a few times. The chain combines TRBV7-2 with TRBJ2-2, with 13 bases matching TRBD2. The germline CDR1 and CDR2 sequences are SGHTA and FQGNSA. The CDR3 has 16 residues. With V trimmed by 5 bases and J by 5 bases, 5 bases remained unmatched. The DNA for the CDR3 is TGTGCCAGCAGCCGCGGGACTAGCGGGATGACCGGGGAGCTGTTTTTT. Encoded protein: CASSRGTSGMTGELFF. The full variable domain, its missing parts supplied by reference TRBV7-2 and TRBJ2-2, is GAGVSQSPSNKVTEKGKDVELRCDPISGHTALYWYRQSLGQGLEFLIYFQGNSAPDKSGLPSDRFSAERTGGSVSTLTIQRTQQEDSAVYLCASSRGTSGMTGELFFGEGSRLTVL.

The CDR3 nucleotides read TGCAGTGCTGGACAGGGTCAAGAGACCCAGTACTTC. Amino acid sequence: CSAGQGQETQYF. The chain recombines TRBV20-1 with TRBJ2-5; 8 positions match TRBD1. Germline-derived CDR1 and CDR2 are DFQATT and SNEGSKA (reference sequence). Trimming took 5 bases from V and 2 from J; bases not matched to a gene: 1. The CDR3 totals 12 residues.

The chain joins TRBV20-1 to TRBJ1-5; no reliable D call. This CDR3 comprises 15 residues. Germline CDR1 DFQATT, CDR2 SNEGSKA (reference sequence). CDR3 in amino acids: CGIGSYLGSNQPQHF. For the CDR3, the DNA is TGCGGTATCGGCTCGTACCTGGGGAGCAATCAGCCCCAGCATTTT.

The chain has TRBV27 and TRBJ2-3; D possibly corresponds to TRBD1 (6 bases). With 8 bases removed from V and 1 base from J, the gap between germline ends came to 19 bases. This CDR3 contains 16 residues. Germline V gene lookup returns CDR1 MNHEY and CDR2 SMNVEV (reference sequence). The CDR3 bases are TGTGCCAGCTACAAAACAGGGCCCTTCGGCACAGATACGCAGTATTTT. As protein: CASYKTGPFGTDTQYF.

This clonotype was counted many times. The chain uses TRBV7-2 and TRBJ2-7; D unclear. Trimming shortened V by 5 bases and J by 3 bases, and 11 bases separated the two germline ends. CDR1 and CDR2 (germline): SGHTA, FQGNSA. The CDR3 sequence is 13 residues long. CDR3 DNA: TGTGCCAGCAGCCTATGGGTCAACTACGAGCAGTACGTC. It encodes CASSLWVNYEQYV.

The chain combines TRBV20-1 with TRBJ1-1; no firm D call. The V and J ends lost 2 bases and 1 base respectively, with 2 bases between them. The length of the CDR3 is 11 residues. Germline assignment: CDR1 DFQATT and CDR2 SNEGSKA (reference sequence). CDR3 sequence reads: CSARQNTEAFF. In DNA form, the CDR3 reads TGCAGTGCTAGACAGAACACTGAAGCTTTCTTT.

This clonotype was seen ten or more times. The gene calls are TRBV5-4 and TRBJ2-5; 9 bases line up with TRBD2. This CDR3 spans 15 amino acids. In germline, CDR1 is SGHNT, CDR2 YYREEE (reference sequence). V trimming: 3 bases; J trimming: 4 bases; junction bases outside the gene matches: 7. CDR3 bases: TGTGCCAGCAGCTGGGACGCGGGGGGGGGAGAGACCCAGTACTTC. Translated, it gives CASSWDAGGGETQYF.

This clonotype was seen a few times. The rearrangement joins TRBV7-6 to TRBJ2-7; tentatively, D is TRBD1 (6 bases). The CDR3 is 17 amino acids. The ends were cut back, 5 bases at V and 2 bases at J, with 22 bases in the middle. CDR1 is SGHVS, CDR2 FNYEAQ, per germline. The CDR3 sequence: CASSASLGRGFPYEQYV. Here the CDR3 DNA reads TGTGCCAGCAGCGCCTCCCTAGGCAGGGGATTCCCCTACGAGCAGTACGTC.

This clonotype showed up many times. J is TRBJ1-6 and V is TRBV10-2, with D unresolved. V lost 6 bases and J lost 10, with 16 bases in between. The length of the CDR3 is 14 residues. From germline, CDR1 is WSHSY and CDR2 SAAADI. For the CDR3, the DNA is TGCGCCAGCAGGGTAACTAACGTCAAATCACCCCTCCACTTT. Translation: CASRVTNVKSPLHF.

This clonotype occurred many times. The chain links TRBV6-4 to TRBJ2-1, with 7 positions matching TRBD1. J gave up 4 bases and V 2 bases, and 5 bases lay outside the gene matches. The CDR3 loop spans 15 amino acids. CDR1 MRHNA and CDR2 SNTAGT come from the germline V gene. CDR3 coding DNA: TGTGCCAGCAGTGACACCACAGGGGCGTACAATGAGCAGTTCTTC. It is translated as CASSDTTGAYNEQFF.

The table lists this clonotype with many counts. CDR3 region: CATSRVDRVEDEQFF. CDR3 nucleotide sequence: TGTGCCACCAGCAGAGTCGACAGGGTAGAGGATGAGCAGTTCTTC. This chain joins TRBV15 and TRBJ2-1; 7 nucleotides align to TRBD1. With V trimmed by 1 base and J by 8 bases, 8 bases remained unmatched. This CDR3 region has 15 residues. Germline V gene sequence: CDR1 LNHNV, CDR2 YYDKDF (reference sequence).

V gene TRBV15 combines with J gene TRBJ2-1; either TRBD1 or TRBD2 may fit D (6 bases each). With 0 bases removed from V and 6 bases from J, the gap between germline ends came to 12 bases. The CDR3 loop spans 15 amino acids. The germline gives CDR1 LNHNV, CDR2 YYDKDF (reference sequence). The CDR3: CATSRDPGASNEQFF. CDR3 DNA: TGTGCCACCAGCAGAGATCCGGGGGCGAGCAATGAGCAGTTCTTC.

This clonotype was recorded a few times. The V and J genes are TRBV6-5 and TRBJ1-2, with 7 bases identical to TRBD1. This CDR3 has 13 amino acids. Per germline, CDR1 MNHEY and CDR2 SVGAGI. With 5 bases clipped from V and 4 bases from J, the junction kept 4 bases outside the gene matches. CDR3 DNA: TGTGCCAGCAGTCAAGGGGGCACCTATGGCTACACCTTC. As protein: CASSQGGTYGYTF.

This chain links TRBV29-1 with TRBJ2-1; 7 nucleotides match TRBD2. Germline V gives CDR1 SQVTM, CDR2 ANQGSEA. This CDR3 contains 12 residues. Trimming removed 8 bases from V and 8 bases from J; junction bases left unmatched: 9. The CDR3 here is CSLRGGSDEQFF. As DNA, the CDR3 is TGCAGCCTTAGGGGAGGGTCCGATGAGCAGTTCTTC.

For the CDR3, the DNA is TGTGCCACCAGCGTATATGACAGTGTCAACACTGAAGCTTTCTTT. Translating it yields CATSVYDSVNTEAFF. The chain couples TRBV15 to TRBJ1-1, with D possibly matching TRBD1 (5 bases). Between the trimmed V and J ends, which lost 5 bases and 2 bases, there was a span of 15 bases. CDR3 length: 15 amino acids. Germline V gives CDR1 LNHNV, CDR2 YYDKDF (reference sequence).

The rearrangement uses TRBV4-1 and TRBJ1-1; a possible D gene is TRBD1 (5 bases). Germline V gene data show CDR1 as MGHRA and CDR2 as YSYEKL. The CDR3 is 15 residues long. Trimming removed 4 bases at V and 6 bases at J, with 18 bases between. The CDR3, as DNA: TGCGCCAGCAGCCTAGAGGGTCCAGGGCCCCCTGAAGCTTTCTTT. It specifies CASSLEGPGPPEAFF.

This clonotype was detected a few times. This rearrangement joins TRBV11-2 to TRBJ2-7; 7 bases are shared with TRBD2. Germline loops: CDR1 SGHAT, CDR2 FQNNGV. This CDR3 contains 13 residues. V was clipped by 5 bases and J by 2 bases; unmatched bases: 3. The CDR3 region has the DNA TGTGCCAGCAGCCCGGGGACTACCTACGAGCAGTACTTC. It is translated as CASSPGTTYEQYF.

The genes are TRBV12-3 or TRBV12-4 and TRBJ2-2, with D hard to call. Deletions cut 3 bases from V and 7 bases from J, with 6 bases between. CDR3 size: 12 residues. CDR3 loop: CASSFVNGELFF. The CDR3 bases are TGTGCCAGCAGTTTCGTTAACGGGGAGCTGTTTTTT.

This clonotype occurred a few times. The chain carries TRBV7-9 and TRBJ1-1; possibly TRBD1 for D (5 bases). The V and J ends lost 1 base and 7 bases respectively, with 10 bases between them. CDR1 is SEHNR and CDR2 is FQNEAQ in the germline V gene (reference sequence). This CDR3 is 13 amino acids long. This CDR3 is CASSLGGVFEAFF. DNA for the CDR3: TGTGCCAGCAGCTTAGGGGGGGTGTTTGAAGCTTTCTTT.

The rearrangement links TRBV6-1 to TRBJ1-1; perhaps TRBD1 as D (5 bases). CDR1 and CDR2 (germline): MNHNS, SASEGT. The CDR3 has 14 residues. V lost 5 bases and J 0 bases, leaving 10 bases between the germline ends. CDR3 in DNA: TGTGCCAGCAGTCCGGGGGATTTGAACACTGAAGCTTTCTTT. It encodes CASSPGDLNTEAFF.

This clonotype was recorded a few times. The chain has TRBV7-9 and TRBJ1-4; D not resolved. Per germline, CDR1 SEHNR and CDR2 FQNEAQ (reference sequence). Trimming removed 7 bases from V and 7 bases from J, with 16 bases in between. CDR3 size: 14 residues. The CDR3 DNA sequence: TGTGCCAGCACCGAAGGGTGGAGAATTGAAAAACTGTTTTTT. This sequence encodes CASTEGWRIEKLFF.

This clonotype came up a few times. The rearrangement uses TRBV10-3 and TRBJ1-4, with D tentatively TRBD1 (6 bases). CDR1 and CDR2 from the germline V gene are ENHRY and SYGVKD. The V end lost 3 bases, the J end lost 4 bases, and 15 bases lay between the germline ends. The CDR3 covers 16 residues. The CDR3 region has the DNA TGTGCCATCAGTGATGAAAGCCAGGGGAGTAATGAAAAACTGTTTTTT. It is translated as CAISDESQGSNEKLFF.

DNA of the CDR3: TGTGCCAGCAGTGAACTCCGGGACTCCACAGATACGCAGTATTTT. It codes for CASSELRDSTDTQYF. This chain links TRBV2 with TRBJ2-3; D is possibly TRBD2 (6 bases). This CDR3 is 15 amino acids long. CDR1 SNHLY and CDR2 FYNNEI come from the germline V gene. V was cut by 2 bases and J by 2 bases, with 11 bases left in between.

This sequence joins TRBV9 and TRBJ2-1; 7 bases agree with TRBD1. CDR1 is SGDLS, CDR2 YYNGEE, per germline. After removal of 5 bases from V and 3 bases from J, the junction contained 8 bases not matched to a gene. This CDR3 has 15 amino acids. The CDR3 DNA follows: TGTGCCAGCAGTAGACAGGGAGATGGCTACAATGAGCAGTTCTTC. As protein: CASSRQGDGYNEQFF.

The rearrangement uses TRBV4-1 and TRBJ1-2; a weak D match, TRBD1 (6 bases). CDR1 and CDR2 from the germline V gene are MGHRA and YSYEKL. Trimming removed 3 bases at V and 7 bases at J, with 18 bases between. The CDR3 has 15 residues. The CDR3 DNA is TGCGCCAGCAGCCATACAGGGTCCCGCGCTAGTGGCTACACCTTC. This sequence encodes CASSHTGSRASGYTF.

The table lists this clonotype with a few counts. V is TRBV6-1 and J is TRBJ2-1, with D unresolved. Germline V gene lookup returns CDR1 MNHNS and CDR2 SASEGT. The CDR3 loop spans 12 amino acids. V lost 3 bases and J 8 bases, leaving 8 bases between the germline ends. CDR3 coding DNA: TGTGCCAGCAGTGATCTTTTGGATGAGCAGTTCTTC. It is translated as CASSDLLDEQFF.

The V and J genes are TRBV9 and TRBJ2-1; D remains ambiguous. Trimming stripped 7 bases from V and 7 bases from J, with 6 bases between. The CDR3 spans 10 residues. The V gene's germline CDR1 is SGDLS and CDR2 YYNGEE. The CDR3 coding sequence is TGTGCCAGCGGTGAGAATGAGCAGTTCTTC. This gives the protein CASGENEQFF. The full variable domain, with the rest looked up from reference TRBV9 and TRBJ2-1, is DSGVTQTPKHLITATGQRVTLRCSPRSGDLSVYWYQQSLDQGLQFLIQYYNGEERAKGNILERFSAQQFPDLHSELNLSSLELGDSALYFCASGENEQFFGPGTRLTVL.